This T cell receptor beta chain was identified during a study of T-cell memory formation after mild COVID-19. Between the trimmed V and J ends, which lost 8 bases and 5 bases, there was a span of 16 bases. CDR1 and CDR2 (germline): LGHDT, YNNKEL (reference sequence). CDR3 length: 14 residues. TCRdb passed the 5' RACE reads through MiXCR, listing each CDR3 protein once. The sample yields approximately 500,000 distinct CDR3 sequences, 25% seen once. The origin of this receptor is an adult woman who had mild COVID-19 (a few samples of this study predate the infection). Cell type and time point are not known. The specimen sequenced was PBMCs or a T cell subset sorted from them (not recorded which). V and J are TRBV3-1 and TRBJ2-1; D unclear. The CDR3 reads CASGAQVLDNEQFF. The CDR3 DNA follows: TGTGCCAGCGGAGCCCAAGTCCTAGACAATGAGCAGTTCTTC.